The source of this T cell receptor beta chain is a study of blood T cells in healthy people across ages. Study information: For every two T cells, template switching captured about one barcoded beta molecule. General study results and limits: Because donor CMV status was unknown, expanded clonotype changes were possibly confounded.

V was pared by 4 bases and J by 3 bases, with 5 bases of the junction left unmatched. Per germline, CDR1 SQVTM and CDR2 ANQGSEA. The length of the CDR3 is 14 residues. For the second PCR, which ran for about 6 to 11 cycles, a sample-barcoded 5' primer and a J-beta primer mix were used. From the 5' RACE reads, TCRdb called clonotypes with MiXCR, one entry per CDR3 protein. The repertoire consists of around 780,000 distinct CDR3 sequences, with about 56% occurring once and the leading ten covering around a quarter. This clonotype showed up just a few times. Its specificity is unknown. Isolation per sample recovered at least 6 million PBMCs.

The chain carries TRBV29-1 and TRBJ2-3, with TRBD2 matching over 9 bases. This clonotype originated in a man aged 35-49 years in good health. The sample comprised blood. CDR3 loop: CSVVSSGRTDTQYF. Written as DNA, the CDR3 is TGCAGCGTTGTTTCAAGCGGGAGGACAGATACGCAGTATTTT.